Shown below are 23 T cell receptor beta chains from a single sample sequenced in a study of T cells in Graves' hyperthyroidism and ophthalmopathy. TCR beta CDR3 regions were amplified from RNA transcripts. The TCR CDR3 was amplified in a first-round RT-PCR using the HTBI primer set. TCRdb passed the multiplex PCR reads through MiXCR, listing each CDR3 protein once. The data contain 340,000 or so distinct CDR3 sequences, roughly a fifth of them singletons. The source material was blood. Receptor source: a woman aged 45-65 years with Graves' hyperthyroidism.

A word on this clonotype: A much larger clone differs by one base, so this may be a read error. This chain connects TRBV7-8 to TRBJ1-2; D gene uncertain. CDR3 size: 13 residues. Per germline, CDR1 SGHVS and CDR2 FQNEAQ. CDR3 region: CASSLDSSYSYTF. The CDR3 nucleotides read TGTGCCAGCAGCTTAGACAGCTCCTATAGCTACACCTTC.

This clonotype was counted at least ten times. The CDR3 reads CSARDHRGVINEQFF. The CDR3 coding sequence is TGCAGTGCTAGAGATCACAGGGGAGTCATCAATGAGCAGTTCTTC. The chain couples TRBV20-1 to TRBJ2-1; 7 positions match TRBD1. Per germline, CDR1 DFQATT and CDR2 SNEGSKA (reference sequence). The CDR3 is 15 residues long. V shed 0 bases, J shed 6 bases, and the junction held 8 bases outside the gene matches.

This clonotype was seen ten or more times. The chain joins TRBV12-3 or TRBV12-4 to TRBJ2-1, with 8 bases identical to TRBD1. The CDR3 runs 16 residues. Trimming took 6 bases from V and 8 from J; bases not matched to a gene: 15. The CDR3 sequence is CASSPRRQGLNDEQFF. Here the CDR3 DNA reads TGTGCCAGCAGCCCCAGAAGACAGGGGTTAAACGATGAGCAGTTCTTC.

The chain combines TRBV29-1 with TRBJ1-2; D perhaps matches TRBD1 (5 bases). CDR3 length: 12 residues. Germline V gene lookup returns CDR1 SQVTM and CDR2 ANQGSEA. V was clipped by 6 bases and J by 3 bases, with 11 bases between them. The CDR3 coding sequence is TGCAGCGTCGGGGCTGGGGACTATGGCTACACCTTC. This gives the protein CSVGAGDYGYTF. The full variable domain, with the rest looked up from reference TRBV29-1 and TRBJ1-2, is SAVISQKPSRDICQRGTSLTIQCQVDSQVTMMFWYRQQPGQSLTLIATANQGSEATYESGFVIDKFPISRPNLTFSTLTVSNMSPEDSSIYLCSVGAGDYGYTFGSGTRLTVV.

This clonotype appeared a single time. The V gene is TRBV12-3 or TRBV12-4, the J gene TRBJ1-2; tentatively, D is TRBD1 (6 bases). The CDR3 totals 13 residues. The V gene lost 1 base and the J gene lost 10 bases, with 13 bases spanning the gap. This CDR3 is CASSLEGLGAYTF. DNA for the CDR3: TGTGCCAGCAGTTTAGAAGGGTTGGGGGCCTACACCTTC.

About this clonotype: Just one base apart from a much larger clone, this may be a read error. This chain connects TRBV2 to TRBJ1-5, with 11 bases identical to TRBD1. Germline CDR1 reads SNHLY; CDR2 reads FYNNEI. There are 14 residues in the CDR3. V lost 6 bases, J lost 9 bases, and 7 bases stayed unmatched. Here the CDR3 reads CASRPGTGGRPQHF. The CDR3 DNA sequence: TGTGCCAGCAGACCTGGGACAGGGGGTCGGCCCCAGCATTTT.

This clonotype is a singleton in its sample. The chain is built from TRBV7-2 and TRBJ2-2; the match to TRBD2 covers 7 bases. Germline CDR1 reads SGHTA; CDR2 reads FQGNSA. This CDR3 has 16 residues. Trimming cost V 1 base and J 2 bases; bases outside gene matches: 4. This CDR3 is CASSLVSGANTGELFF. CDR3 nucleotides: TGTGCCAGCAGCTTAGTCAGCGGGGCAAACACCGGGGAGCTGTTTTTT. Drawing the rest from reference TRBV7-2 and TRBJ2-2, the complete variable domain is GAGVSQSPSNKVTEKGKDVELRCDPISGHTALYWYRQSLGQGLEFLIYFQGNSAPDKSGLPSDRFSAERTGGSVSTLTIQRTQQEDSAVYLCASSLVSGANTGELFFGEGSRLTVL.

The V call is TRBV5-4, the J call TRBJ2-6, with TRBD1 as a possible D gene (6 bases). In germline, CDR1 is SGHNT, CDR2 YYREEE (reference sequence). V was shortened by 2 bases and J by 0 bases, with 9 bases between the two germline ends. This CDR3 has 16 residues. The CDR3 DNA is TGTGCCAGCAGCTTCGGACAGTACTCTGGGGCCAACGTCCTGACTTTC. Residues: CASSFGQYSGANVLTF. The full variable domain, with the rest looked up from reference TRBV5-4 and TRBJ2-6, is ETGVTQSPTHLIKTRGQQVTLRCSSQSGHNTVSWYQQALGQGPQFIFQYYREEENGRGNFPPRFSGLQFPNYSSELNVNALELDDSALYLCASSFGQYSGANVLTFGAGSRLTVL.

This clonotype was found many times. This chain links TRBV20-1 with TRBJ2-7; D unresolved. This CDR3 spans 12 amino acids. Looked up from germline, CDR1 is DFQATT and CDR2 is SNEGSKA (reference sequence). V was cut by 6 bases and J by 2 bases, with 11 bases left in between. DNA for the CDR3: TGCAGTGCCTTGGTCCCACCCTACGAGCAGTACTTC. Its translation is CSALVPPYEQYF.

The chain is built from TRBV4-1 and TRBJ2-3, with 8 bases lining up with TRBD2. The ends lost 3 bases at V and 5 bases at J; junction bases unmatched: 13. The length of the CDR3 is 17 residues. Germline values: CDR1 MGHRA, CDR2 YSYEKL. The DNA for the CDR3 is TGCGCCAGCAGCCACCCTATGAGCGGGGGACGGGGAGATACGCAGTATTTT. Residues: CASSHPMSGGRGDTQYF.

This clonotype was counted at least ten times. This rearrangement joins TRBV6-1 to TRBJ1-1; TRBD1 matches at 9 bases. This CDR3 spans 16 amino acids. V gave up 5 bases and J gave up 1 base; unmatched junction bases: 8. Germline CDR1 and CDR2: MNHNS and SASEGT. DNA for the CDR3: TGTGCCAGCAGTTCCCACAGGGGGCGCGGGAACACTGAAGCTTTCTTT. This sequence encodes CASSSHRGRGNTEAFF.

This clonotype was recorded at least ten times. The chain combines TRBV5-6 with TRBJ2-7; maybe TRBD2 (8 bases). V was pared by 2 bases and J by 6 bases, with 15 bases between. Germline V gene sequence: CDR1 SGHDT, CDR2 YYEEEE. CDR3 size: 14 residues. CDR3 in DNA: TGTGCCAGCAGCTTAGGTAGCGGGGACAGCGAGCAGTACTTC. Its translation: CASSLGSGDSEQYF.

This clonotype was found many times. This chain joins TRBV5-4 and TRBJ1-1; D is unclear. The CDR3 has 15 residues. Germline values: CDR1 SGHNT, CDR2 YYREEE (reference sequence). The V gene lost 0 bases and the J gene lost 4 bases, with 13 bases spanning the gap. The CDR3 DNA reads as TGTGCCAGCAGCTTGGCGGTACAGTTATCCACTGAAGCTTTCTTT. Its protein is CASSLAVQLSTEAFF.

This clonotype was counted between two and nine times. The genes are TRBV7-2 and TRBJ1-5; D gene unclear. The CDR3 consists of 14 residues. Trimming removed 1 base from V and 5 bases from J, with 9 bases in between. The germline CDR1 and CDR2 sequences are SGHTA and FQGNSA. CDR3 residues: CASSLGRVHQPQHF. In DNA, the CDR3 is TGTGCCAGCAGCTTAGGTAGGGTGCATCAGCCCCAGCATTTT.

J is TRBJ2-5 and V is TRBV10-2, with 9 bases aligning to TRBD2. V was clipped by 3 bases and J by 4 bases; unmatched bases: 6. The V gene's germline CDR1 is WSHSY and CDR2 SAAADI. The CDR3 sequence is 15 residues long. The CDR3 loop reads CASSDQREVIETQYF. The DNA for the CDR3 is TGCGCCAGCAGTGACCAGCGGGAGGTGATAGAGACCCAGTACTTC.

This clonotype occurred many times. V usage is TRBV28 and J usage is TRBJ1-4; D is ambiguous. The V and J ends lost 6 bases and 2 bases respectively, with 10 bases between them. CDR1 and CDR2 (germline): MDHEN, SYDVKM. This CDR3 comprises 14 residues. The CDR3 here is CASSVGGTNEKLFF. The CDR3 DNA sequence: TGTGCCAGCAGCGTCGGAGGGACTAATGAAAAACTGTTTTTT.

This clonotype occurred many times. The chain uses TRBV6-1 and TRBJ2-2; 9 positions agree with TRBD1. J lost 5 bases, V lost 11 bases, and 18 bases had no gene match. Germline V gene data show CDR1 as MNHNS and CDR2 as SASEGT. The CDR3 is 17 residues long. CDR3 sequence (DNA): TGTGCCGCGGGGCTTTCCGAACAGGGGGCAAAGACCGGGGAGCTGTTTTTT. It encodes CAAGLSEQGAKTGELFF.

The chain has TRBV11-3 and TRBJ2-3; 7 nucleotides match TRBD2. The CDR3 runs to 16 residues. The V segment lost 5 bases and the J segment 0 bases; nucleotides outside the gene matches: 8. From germline, CDR1 is SGHNT and CDR2 YENEEA. DNA of the CDR3: TGTGCCAGCAGCGTGATAGCGGGCCCCAGCACAGATACGCAGTATTTT. It is translated as CASSVIAGPSTDTQYF.

In this sample, this clonotype turned up many times. This chain links TRBV6-1 with TRBJ1-1; 9 nucleotides agree with TRBD1. V gave up 4 bases and J gave up 1 base; unmatched junction bases: 4. The germline V gene encodes CDR1 MNHNS and CDR2 SASEGT. CDR3 length: 15 residues. CDR3 coding DNA: TGTGCCAGCAGTGCGATACAGGGGGCGAACACTGAAGCTTTCTTT. Its protein product is CASSAIQGANTEAFF.

This clonotype was detected many times. The chain links TRBV20-1 to TRBJ2-1; D is possibly TRBD2 (6 bases). The ends were cut back, 3 bases at V and 0 bases at J, with 21 bases in the middle. Per the germline V gene, CDR1 is DFQATT and CDR2 is SNEGSKA (reference sequence). This CDR3 region has 18 residues. This CDR3 reads CSARTKNLAASSYNEQFF. DNA of the CDR3: TGCAGTGCTAGGACAAAAAATTTAGCGGCCAGCTCCTACAATGAGCAGTTCTTC.

The rearrangement uses TRBV18 and TRBJ2-7, with 11 bases lining up with TRBD2. The CDR3 runs to 18 residues. CDR1 and CDR2 from the germline V gene are KGHSH and LQKENI. The junction had 17 bases not matched to a gene; V was cut back by 6 bases and J by 4 bases. The DNA for the CDR3 is TGTGCCAGCTCCCCCGTAGCGGGAGGGCCTTCAGTTCGGTACGAGCAGTACTTC. As protein: CASSPVAGGPSVRYEQYF.

This clonotype showed up many times. The chain has TRBV27 and TRBJ1-1, with 7 bases lining up with TRBD1. The CDR3 length is 15 residues. Germline CDR1 reads MNHEY; CDR2 reads SMNVEV (reference sequence). With 4 bases clipped from V and 2 bases from J, the junction kept 7 bases outside the gene matches. CDR3 sequence (DNA): TGTGCCAGCAGTTCAAGGACAGGAACTAACACTGAAGCTTTCTTT. Translating gives CASSSRTGTNTEAFF.

The table lists this clonotype with a few counts. One base away lies a much larger clone, so this may be a sequencing read error. This chain connects TRBV13 to TRBJ2-3, with D possibly being TRBD1 or TRBD2 (5 bases each). The CDR3 has 13 amino acids. In germline, CDR1 is PRHDT, CDR2 FYEKMQ (reference sequence). In DNA, the CDR3 is TGTGCCAGCAGCCCGACGGGACCAGGAACGCAGTGTTTT. Encoded protein: CASSPTGPGTQCF.